The clone carrying this TCR beta chain was seen only once. Clones were sequenced by immunoSEQ multiplex PCR, and TCRdb holds only the in-frame ones, with some missing. The sample includes approximately 68,000 clones, around 80% of them seen just once. This sample was taken from a study of blood T cell repertoires in COVID-19. Turning to the study itself: From the United States, Italy and Spain came samples of acute and convalescent COVID-19. PBMCs, B-cell-depleted T cells, or T cells were the source of the cDNA or gDNA that made up the material.

This clonotype originated in a human donor in a cohort sampled during active COVID-19. Sequenced: peripheral blood.

The CDR3 nucleotides are TGCGCCAGCAGCCACCTACTGATCACCTACGAGCAGTACTTC. Protein: CASSHLLITYEQYF. This rearrangement joins TRBV4-1 to TRBJ2-7; D ambiguous. The CDR3 is 14 residues long. Germline CDR1 is MGHRA and CDR2 is YSYEKL. V dropped 3 bases and J dropped 2 bases, with 11 bases sitting between them.